The entry that follows covers one T cell receptor (beta chain) sequence. Its specificity is not known. This sample was taken from a study of T-cell memory formation after mild COVID-19. Study in general: For the most part, TCR clusters were specific to one donor.

This CDR3 has 15 residues. The V gene lost 0 bases and the J gene lost 5 bases, with 13 bases spanning the gap. In germline, CDR1 is SGHTA, CDR2 FQGNSA. Overall study findings and caveats: The main location of contracting CD4+ clones was CM and EM, and that of contracting CD8+ clones was EMRA. Second-wave clones with a day 37 peak had unconfirmed SARS-CoV-2 specificity. Clones that contracted from day 15 to 85 were balanced CD4/CD8, while later expanders leaned CD4+.

TCRdb redid the calling of the 5' RACE reads with MiXCR, one entry per CDR3 protein. The top ten clones hold roughly 21% of a sample with some 450,000 distinct CDR3 sequences, roughly 18% of them seen once. The J gene is TRBJ2-5, the V gene TRBV7-2, with no clear D. This receptor was obtained from a man in his late teens or twenties who had mild COVID-19 (a few samples of this study predate the infection). Cell type and time point are not known. What was sequenced was PBMCs or a T cell subset sorted from them (not recorded which). CDR3: CASSLAIADLETQYF. CDR3 sequence (DNA): TGTGCCAGCAGCTTAGCGATCGCCGATCTCGAGACCCAGTACTTC.